This passage covers 12 T cell receptor beta chains from one sample sequenced in a study of shared clonotypes between healthy human individuals (dated by TCRdb to the early 2020s). The library was produced with the immunoSEQ multiplex PCR assay. The immuneACCESS repertoire file appears here via TCRdb, limited to in-frame rearrangements. These files lack a portion of the clones; in checked studies, under half of the deficit traces to unresolved V genes, and the cause of the others is not known. The sample yields around 1,000,000 clones; approximately 80% were counted once. Of the sample, approximately 0.95% is held by the ten largest clones. What was sequenced was memory CD4+ T cells from PBMCs. The sample's cell subset or site label, in plain terms: CD45RA-negative fraction. The receptors were gathered from a man aged 18 to 30 in good health. Some clones in this sample may be carry-over from other donors' samples.

The chain couples TRBV5-1 to TRBJ1-1; D not certain. V shed 0 bases and J shed 3 bases, with 12 bases lying between them. Germline V CDR1 and CDR2: SGHRS, YFSETQ. CDR3 length equals 15 residues. CDR3 sequence (DNA): TGCGCCAGCAGCTTGGAGGGCCCTTCCCACACTGAAGCTTTCTTT. This gives the protein CASSLEGPSHTEAFF.

The chain links TRBV6-6 to TRBJ2-4; the D is unclear. CDR1 is MNHNY, CDR2 SVGAGI, per germline (reference sequence). Trimming shortened V by 0 bases and J by 5 bases, and 5 bases separated the two germline ends. The CDR3 length is 13 residues. CDR3 DNA: TGTGCCAGCAGTTACTCGGCGGAAAACATTCAGTACTTC. The encoded protein is CASSYSAENIQYF.

As to this clone: One junction end disagrees with the germline gene, perhaps due to a read error. The CDR3 coding sequence is TGTGCCAGCAGTTATGAAAACCTAAACCCGGGACAGGGTGGTTTC. Protein product: CASSYENLNPGQGGF. V is TRBV2 and J is TRBJ2-7; 9 bases map to TRBD1. There are 15 residues in the CDR3. Germline loops: CDR1 SNHLY, CDR2 FYNNEI.

This clone was recorded a few times. This CDR3 reads CASSQRLVTEAFF. CDR3 DNA: TGTGCCAGCAGCCAGCGGTTGGTCACTGAAGCTTTCTTT. J is TRBJ1-1 and V is TRBV14; D is unresolved. Germline CDR1 SGHDN, CDR2 FVKESK. The CDR3 covers 13 residues. Between the trimmed V and J ends, which lost 3 bases and 4 bases, there was a span of 9 bases.

With regard to this clone: A junction end diverges from the germline sequence, so it may reflect a read error. The chain links TRBV9 to TRBJ2-7; D ambiguous. The CDR3 totals 10 residues. Germline V lookup: CDR1 SGDLS, CDR2 YYNGEE. The chain's CDR3 is CASSVDPGHF. As DNA, the CDR3 is TGTGCCAGCAGCGTAGATCCTGGGCACTTC. Together with reference TRBV9 and TRBJ2-7, the CDR3 gives the full variable domain: DSGVTQTPKHLITATGQRVTLRCSPRSGDLSVYWYQQSLDQGLQFLIQYYNGEERAKGNILERFSAQQFPDLHSELNLSSLELGDSALYFCASSVDPGHFGPGTRLTVT.

This chain uses TRBV4-1 with TRBJ2-5; 7 bases align to TRBD2. V lost 1 base to trimming and J lost 3 bases; unmatched junction nucleotides: 5. This CDR3 has 15 amino acids. Germline CDR1 is MGHRA and CDR2 is YSYEKL. The CDR3 coding sequence is TGCGCCAGCAGCCAAGGCCCGCTAGCGGAAGAGACCCAGTACTTC. It specifies CASSQGPLAEETQYF.

The chain is built from TRBV7-9 and TRBJ2-5; D is possibly TRBD2 (7 bases). The ends were cut back, 0 bases at V and 1 base at J, with 15 bases in the middle. The CDR3 runs to 17 residues. CDR1 is SEHNR, CDR2 FQNEAQ, per germline (reference sequence). The CDR3 reads CASSLAWNAGAQETQYF. The CDR3 nucleotides read TGTGCCAGCAGCTTAGCGTGGAATGCGGGGGCCCAAGAGACCCAGTACTTC.

The chain joins TRBV18 to TRBJ2-1; 7 positions agree with TRBD2. Germline assignment: CDR1 KGHSH and CDR2 LQKENI. This CDR3 comprises 18 residues. Unmatched junction bases numbered 16, after V lost 1 base and J lost 7 bases. The CDR3 bases are TGTGCCAGCTCACCACGGCCCAGGGCGGGAGAGGTCAAGAATGAGCAGTTCTTC. This sequence encodes CASSPRPRAGEVKNEQFF.

The rearrangement joins TRBV4-3 to TRBJ1-6; D is ambiguous. The CDR3 runs to 14 residues. Trimming cost V 0 bases and J 10 bases, with 10 bases left between them. Germline CDR1 LGHNA, CDR2 YSLEER. The CDR3 nucleotides are TGCGCCAGCAGCCAAGATAGTGGCGAGTCACCCCTCCACTTT. Translation gives CASSQDSGESPLHF.

This chain joins TRBV5-1 and TRBJ2-3, with 10 bases identical to TRBD2. The CDR3 consists of 13 residues. V was pared by 4 bases and J by 7 bases, with 3 bases of the junction left unmatched. Per the germline V gene, CDR1 is SGHRS and CDR2 is YFSETQ. Here the CDR3 DNA reads TGCGCCAGCAGCCCGGGACTAGCGAATACGCAGTATTTT. Residues: CASSPGLANTQYF.

This clone appeared a single time. V gene TRBV14 combines with J gene TRBJ2-1; 7 bases agree with TRBD1. The V and J ends lost 1 base and 10 bases, in that order; junction bases with no gene match: 4. The length of the CDR3 is 13 residues. CDR1 and CDR2 from the germline V gene are SGHDN and FVKESK. The CDR3: CASSQGQGTEQFF. For the CDR3, the DNA is TGTGCCAGCAGCCAAGGACAGGGAACCGAGCAGTTCTTC.

Worth noting for this clone: Other DNA sequences in this specimen translate into the identical CDR3. The V and J genes are TRBV29-1 and TRBJ2-5; no clear D gene. The germline V and J ends were trimmed by 4 bases and 5 bases, with 5 bases remaining between them. Germline V gives CDR1 SQVTM, CDR2 ANQGSEA. The CDR3 sequence is 10 residues long. The CDR3 nucleotides read TGCAGCGTTGGAAGTGAGACCCAGTACTTC. It encodes CSVGSETQYF. Variable domain in full (rest from reference TRBV29-1 and TRBJ2-5): SAVISQKPSRDICQRGTSLTIQCQVDSQVTMMFWYRQQPGQSLTLIATANQGSEATYESGFVIDKFPISRPNLTFSTLTVSNMSPEDSSIYLCSVGSETQYFGPGTRLLVL.